These 31 T cell receptor beta chains were all obtained from the same sample, sequenced in a study of tumor and adjacent non-tumor tissue in lung cancer. Three rounds of nested PCR, following a modified ARM-PCR protocol, produced the TCRbeta library. MiXCR was run by TCRdb on the multiplex PCR reads, yielding one entry per CDR3 protein. Of roughly 200,000 distinct CDR3 sequences listed, about 76% are singletons. The template was RNA from unsorted bulk tissue. The sample taken for sequencing was lung tumor tissue. All receptors come from a man aged 55 to 70 with non-small cell lung cancer.

By sample fraction, this clonotype is medium-sized. DNA for the CDR3: TGCAGTGCGCCTACTAGCGGGAGGTACAATGAGCAGTTCTTC. Translating gives CSAPTSGRYNEQFF. This chain links TRBV20-1 with TRBJ2-1, with 12 nucleotides matching TRBD2. This CDR3 comprises 14 residues. V lost 6 bases, J lost 4 bases, and 4 bases stayed unmatched. Per germline, CDR1 DFQATT and CDR2 SNEGSKA (reference sequence).

The sample holds a few counts of this clonotype. The J gene is TRBJ2-1, the V gene TRBV20-1; no reliable D call. V was cut by 0 bases and J by 3 bases, with 15 bases left in between. The CDR3 is 16 residues long. Per germline, CDR1 DFQATT and CDR2 SNEGSKA (reference sequence). This chain's CDR3 is CSARDLTSPNYNEQFF. The DNA for the CDR3 is TGCAGTGCTAGAGATCTGACATCCCCGAACTACAATGAGCAGTTCTTC.

This clonotype appeared many times. This chain links TRBV5-4 with TRBJ2-7, with 10 bases lining up with TRBD2. V was clipped by 0 bases and J by 0 bases; unmatched bases: 3. Germline loops: CDR1 SGHNT, CDR2 YYREEE (reference sequence). This CDR3 spans 16 amino acids. CDR3 sequence reads: CASSLAGTSVSYEQYF. CDR3 DNA: TGTGCCAGCAGCTTGGCCGGGACTAGCGTCTCCTACGAGCAGTACTTC. The full variable domain, rest sourced from reference TRBV5-4 and TRBJ2-7, is ETGVTQSPTHLIKTRGQQVTLRCSSQSGHNTVSWYQQALGQGPQFIFQYYREEENGRGNFPPRFSGLQFPNYSSELNVNALELDDSALYLCASSLAGTSVSYEQYFGPGTRLTVT.

The V call is TRBV6-6, the J call TRBJ1-4, with D unclear. The CDR3 runs 15 residues. The germline V gene has CDR1 MNHNY and CDR2 SVGAGI (reference sequence). V lost 4 bases and J lost 0, with 9 bases in between. Written as DNA, the CDR3 is TGTGCCAGCAGTTCCTCCACCTCAACTAATGAAAAACTGTTTTTT. As protein: CASSSSTSTNEKLFF.

Of note for this clonotype: A much larger clone lies a single base off, so this may be a read error. CDR3 nucleotides: TGTGCCAGCAGTCCACAGCTCGGACTAGTAGGTGGAGATACGCAGTATTTT. The encoded protein is CASSPQLGLVGGDTQYF. This chain connects TRBV12-3 or TRBV12-4 to TRBJ2-3, with 7 bases lining up with TRBD2. The CDR3 has 17 residues. V lost 5 bases to trimming and J lost 5 bases; unmatched junction nucleotides: 16.

Details on this clonotype: This may be a read error: a much more frequent sequence differs by one nucleotide. The rearrangement links TRBV20-1 to TRBJ1-6; 10 bases map to TRBD1. There are 15 residues in the CDR3. Germline lookup yields CDR1 DFQATT and CDR2 SNEGSKA (reference sequence). Unmatched junction bases numbered 9, after V lost 6 bases and J lost 7 bases. CDR3 amino acids: CSAYSGTGANSPLHF. The CDR3 DNA follows: TGCAGTGCCTATTCGGGGACAGGGGCAAATTCACCCCTCCACTTT.

Comments on this clonotype: No DNA is shown, since the ends of the CDR3 on it are uncertain; the CDR3 is the one TCRdb lists. The rearrangement links TRBV29-1 to TRBJ2-7; the table's TRBD1 call for D was not verified on the DNA. The germline V gene has CDR1 SQVTM and CDR2 ANQGSEA. Ends included, the CDR3 has 15 residues. This chain's CDR3 is CSVATGTGVSYEHYF.

The chain links TRBV20-1 to TRBJ1-5, with TRBD1 identical over 9 bases. V lost 0 bases and J lost 4; bases outside the gene matches: 7. This CDR3 is built from 16 residues. Germline V CDR1 and CDR2: DFQATT, SNEGSKA (reference sequence). Written as DNA, the CDR3 is TGCAGTGCTAGAGATTTCGGGACAGGGTATAATCAGCCCCAGCATTTT. Its protein is CSARDFGTGYNQPQHF.

V is TRBV12-3 or TRBV12-4 and J is TRBJ1-5, with 7 bases lining up with TRBD1. V lost 10 bases to trimming and J lost 2 bases; unmatched junction nucleotides: 8. This CDR3 comprises 14 residues. Here the CDR3 reads CANRQGGGNQPQHF. The CDR3 DNA follows: TGTGCCAACAGACAGGGAGGTGGCAATCAGCCCCAGCATTTT.

This clonotype was found once. A much larger clone is a single base away; this may be a read error. The CDR3 here is CAIRTGTSGTDTQYF. CDR3 DNA sequence: TGTGCCATCAGAACCGGGACTAGCGGCACAGATACGCAGTATTTT. The chain links TRBV12-3 or TRBV12-4 to TRBJ2-3, with 10 bases that match TRBD2. The CDR3 has 15 residues. V shed 10 bases and J 1 base; nucleotides not matched to a gene: 8.

This chain connects TRBV5-1 to TRBJ2-6; D unclear. The germline gives CDR1 SGHRS, CDR2 YFSETQ. The CDR3 length is 15 residues. Trimming cost V 0 bases and J 3 bases, with 7 bases left between them. The chain's CDR3 is CASSLEGFGANVLTF. CDR3 in DNA: TGCGCCAGCAGCTTGGAGGGCTTTGGGGCCAACGTCCTGACTTTC.

Remarks on this clonotype: This may come from a read error, since a much larger clone is one base off. The chain combines TRBV29-1 with TRBJ2-1, with D perhaps TRBD1 or TRBD2 (5 bases each). The CDR3 runs to 12 residues. CDR1 is SQVTM and CDR2 is ANQGSEA in the germline V gene. The CDR3, as DNA: TGCAGCGCCTTCGGGACCCCCGATGAGCAGTCCTTC. This gives the protein CSAFGTPDEQSF.

Note on this clonotype: The conserved phenylalanine or tryptophan is not found at the CDR3 terminus, so this likely reflects a read error. The gene calls are TRBV6-6 and TRBJ2-5, with 9 positions matching TRBD2. The CDR3 is 16 amino acids. The J segment lost 2 bases and the V segment lost 3 bases, leaving 7 bases of the junction unmatched. Per germline, CDR1 MNHNY and CDR2 SVGAGI (reference sequence). CDR3 loop: CASSYYRLAAQETQYL. In DNA, the CDR3 is TGTGCCAGCAGTTATTATCGACTAGCGGCACAAGAGACCCAGTACCTC.

This clonotype was seen a few times. One end of the junction is discordant with germline, which a read error may explain. The chain carries TRBV6-6 and TRBJ2-5, with D perhaps matching TRBD1 or TRBD2 (5 bases each). The CDR3 extends over 13 amino acids. CDR1 and CDR2 from the germline V gene are MNHNY and SVGAGI (reference sequence). The CDR3 nucleotides read TGTGTCAGCACCCTCGAGGGGCAAGAGACCCAGTACTTC. This encodes CVSTLEGQETQYF.

About this clonotype: This may be a read error, as it is one base from a much larger clone. The V gene is TRBV29-1, the J gene TRBJ2-2; possibly TRBD2 for D (7 bases). The CDR3 covers 13 residues. Germline assignment: CDR1 SQVTM and CDR2 ANQGSEA. The CDR3 DNA reads TGCAGAGGGGGGACTCCCGGGGGGGGGGAGCTGTTTTTT. Translated, it gives CRGGTPGGGELFF.

About this clonotype itself: One end of the junction varies from germline; a read error may be responsible. The genes are TRBV5-1 and TRBJ2-1; possible D gene TRBD2, 6 bases. Germline V lookup: CDR1 SGHRS, CDR2 YFSETQ. CDR3 length: 18 residues. The chain's CDR3 is CTSSLGLGDFGSYNEQFF. Here the CDR3 DNA reads TGCACCAGCAGCTTGGGGCTAGGGGACTTCGGCTCATACAATGAGCAGTTCTTC.

This clonotype turned up a few times. The chain has TRBV28 and TRBJ2-3; 7 bases match TRBD1. The CDR3 loop spans 17 amino acids. Germline CDR1 is MDHEN and CDR2 is SYDVKM. V gave up 4 bases and J gave up 2 bases; unmatched junction bases: 12. The CDR3: CASSSKGWGQNTDTQYF. As DNA, the CDR3 is TGTGCCAGCAGTTCAAAGGGCTGGGGACAGAACACAGATACGCAGTATTTT.

CDR3 DNA sequence: TGTGCCAGCAGTTTACTATCAGGGGTTGGCTACACCTTC. Encoded protein: CASSLLSGVGYTF. V usage is TRBV12-3 or TRBV12-4 and J usage is TRBJ1-2; TRBD1 is a possible D gene (6 bases). V lost 2 bases to trimming and J lost 7 bases, with 11 bases between them. The CDR3 has 13 residues.

This chain links TRBV11-2 with TRBJ2-3, with TRBD2 identical over 7 bases. Losses at the gene ends were 2 bases for V and 2 bases for J; bases not matched to a gene: 7. Per germline, CDR1 SGHAT and CDR2 FQNNGV. This CDR3 is built from 16 residues. The CDR3 reads CASSLIGGSNTDTQYF. DNA of the CDR3: TGTGCCAGCAGCTTAATCGGCGGGAGTAACACAGATACGCAGTATTTT.

In the case of this clonotype: One end of the junction fails to match germline, which may point to a read error. The chain employs TRBV11-3 and TRBJ2-7, with 9 positions matching TRBD1. This CDR3 spans 15 amino acids. Germline V gives CDR1 SGHNT, CDR2 YENEEA. The CDR3 here is CASSARQGVGYVQYF. The CDR3 bases are TGTGCCAGCAGCGCTCGACAGGGGGTGGGCTACGTGCAGTACTTC.

The V and J genes are TRBV20-1 and TRBJ2-7, with D tentatively TRBD1 or TRBD2 (5 bases each). This CDR3 has 12 residues. The V end lost 7 bases, the J end lost 5 bases, and 15 bases lay between the germline ends. Per the germline V gene, CDR1 is DFQATT and CDR2 is SNEGSKA (reference sequence). CDR3 DNA: TGCAGTGTTGGGAGAGGGGAGAACGAGCAGTACTTC. Encoded protein: CSVGRGENEQYF.

To note about this clonotype: The CDR3 carries no conserved terminal phenylalanine or tryptophan, so it likely arises from a read error. This chain connects TRBV20-1 to TRBJ2-1, with D unclear. The V gene lost 5 bases and the J gene lost 1 base, with 12 bases spanning the gap. Germline V gene lookup returns CDR1 DFQATT and CDR2 SNEGSKA (reference sequence). The CDR3 is made up of 14 amino acids. The chain's CDR3 is CSAGAQASYNEQFL. The CDR3 DNA follows: TGCAGTGCTGGAGCCCAAGCGTCCTACAATGAGCAGTTCCTC.

The rearrangement links TRBV5-4 to TRBJ2-2; D might be TRBD1 or TRBD2, each matching 5 bases. This CDR3 contains 14 residues. Trimming removed 0 bases from V and 6 bases from J, with 9 bases in between. Germline CDR1 is SGHNT and CDR2 is YYREEE (reference sequence). This CDR3 is CASSLVLGAGELFF. CDR3 nucleotides: TGTGCCAGCAGCTTGGTCCTGGGGGCCGGGGAGCTGTTTTTT.

This sequence joins TRBV20-1 and TRBJ2-7, with TRBD2 matching over 7 bases. With V trimmed by 1 base and J by 4 bases, 25 bases remained unmatched. This CDR3 has 20 residues. The germline V gene encodes CDR1 DFQATT and CDR2 SNEGSKA (reference sequence). The CDR3 coding sequence is TGCAGTGCTAGAGCCCATTTCGACCCATCGAGCGGGACCTTGGCATACGAGCAGTACTTC. Amino acids: CSARAHFDPSSGTLAYEQYF.

As for this clonotype: One junction end does not reproduce the germline sequence, and a read error may be involved. This chain uses TRBV12-3 or TRBV12-4 with TRBJ2-6; possibly TRBD1 for D (5 bases). The CDR3 length is 16 residues. The CDR3: CASCLVSTSGANILTF. Here the CDR3 DNA reads TGTGCCAGCTGTTTAGTTTCGACCTCTGGGGCCAACATCCTGACTTTC.

This clonotype has only a few counts. The V gene is TRBV4-2, the J gene TRBJ1-1, with TRBD1 matching 9 bases. This CDR3 has 17 amino acids. Germline V gene lookup returns CDR1 LGHNA and CDR2 YNFKEQ. The ends lost 2 bases at V and 7 bases at J; junction bases unmatched: 14. As DNA, the CDR3 is TGTGCCAGCAGCCAAAGGACAGGGGCTGGGTTGAATAATGAAGCTTTCTTT. This codes for CASSQRTGAGLNNEAFF.

Many counts were recorded for this clonotype. The chain combines TRBV20-1 with TRBJ2-7, with TRBD2 identical over 10 bases. Germline V gene sequence: CDR1 DFQATT, CDR2 SNEGSKA (reference sequence). CDR3 length: 18 residues. The V segment lost 0 bases and the J segment 5 bases; nucleotides outside the gene matches: 16. The CDR3 loop is CSARDLPSGSLLGDEQYF. Written as DNA, the CDR3 is TGCAGTGCTAGAGATCTTCCTAGCGGGAGTCTCCTTGGGGACGAGCAGTACTTC.

Comments on this clonotype: With a much larger clone just one base away, this may be a read error. The chain is built from TRBV6-5 and TRBJ1-5; D perhaps matches TRBD1 (6 bases). The germline CDR1 and CDR2 sequences are MNHEY and SVGAGI. CDR3 length: 13 residues. V gave up 10 bases and J gave up 4 bases, with 14 bases separating them. The CDR3 here is CANRWDKNQPQHF. The CDR3 DNA reads TGTGCCAACAGATGGGACAAAAATCAGCCCCAGCATTTT.

Comment on this clonotype: No conserved phenylalanine or tryptophan ends this CDR3, so it is likely a read error. As DNA, the CDR3 is TGTGCCAACAGCCGCGGCCCCGATACGCAGTATTCT. Protein sequence: CANSRGPDTQYS. The chain recombines TRBV7-9 with TRBJ2-3; the D is unclear. Per germline, CDR1 SEHNR and CDR2 FQNEAQ (reference sequence). There are 12 residues in the CDR3.

This clonotype occurred a few times. This chain connects TRBV5-1 to TRBJ2-7; no reliable D call. V was clipped by 2 bases and J by 2 bases, with 8 bases between them. This CDR3 comprises 13 residues. Germline V CDR1 and CDR2: SGHRS, YFSETQ. CDR3 coding DNA: TGCGCCAGCAGCTTCGGCAGCCCCTACGAGCAGTACTTC. Translation: CASSFGSPYEQYF.

This clonotype was counted at least ten times. The V and J genes are TRBV11-3 and TRBJ2-6; 8 bases map to TRBD2. The germline CDR1 and CDR2 sequences are SGHNT and YENEEA. V trimming: 2 bases; J trimming: 2 bases; junction bases outside the gene matches: 5. CDR3 size: 17 residues. The chain's CDR3 is CASSLSGRVAGANVLTF. For the CDR3, the DNA is TGTGCCAGCAGCTTATCCGGGAGGGTAGCTGGGGCCAACGTCCTGACTTTC. Complete variable domain (other parts from reference TRBV11-3 and TRBJ2-6): EAGVVQSPRYKIIEKKQPVAFWCNPISGHNTLYWYLQNLGQGPELLIRYENEEAVDDSQLPKDRFSAERLKGVDSTLKIQPAELGDSAVYLCASSLSGRVAGANVLTFGAGSRLTVL.